This TCR beta chain was recorded in a study of T-cell memory formation after mild COVID-19. There are 16 residues in the CDR3. V lost 1 base and J 3 bases, leaving 12 bases between the germline ends. CDR1 and CDR2 from the germline V gene are SGHAT and FQNNGV. This clonotype was detected only a few times. The antigen remains undetermined. One entry per CDR3 protein, called by TCRdb with MiXCR from the 5' RACE reads. In the table there are approximately 300,000 distinct CDR3 sequences, just under 20% of which are singletons. General observations from the study: Confirmation of SARS-CoV-2 specificity was lacking for second-wave clones peaking day 37.

This receptor was obtained from a man between 18 and 29 years old who had mild COVID-19 (a few samples of this study predate the infection). Cell type and time point are not known. Sequencing was performed on PBMCs or a T cell subset sorted from them (not recorded which). The chain is built from TRBV11-2 and TRBJ2-2, with TRBD1 as a possible D gene (6 bases). The CDR3: CASSLGRGYYTGELFF. CDR3 DNA: TGTGCCAGCAGCTTAGGCAGGGGATACTACACCGGGGAGCTGTTTTTT.